Listed below are T cell receptor beta chains from one sample, sequenced in a study of shared clonotypes between healthy human individuals. Assay: immunoSEQ multiplex PCR; the TCRdb copy retains only in-frame clones and omits some. The sample lists around 2.5 million clones, 93% seen once, with more than 0.35% in the top ten. The sequencing sample was made of naive CD4+ T cells from PBMCs. The source is a man between 18 and 35 years old in good health. Some clones in this sample may be carry-over from other donors' samples. Each CDR3 is given with its conserved first and last residue. The order of the fields is D gene, V gene, J gene, clone size, CDR3 protein, CDR3 DNA. A D gene is named only where the DNA matches it firmly. A row's size may be missing; if present it is once, few, many or a size class.

>NA|TRBV30|TRBJ1-5|NA
CAWSVIGSSNQPQHF
TGTGCCTGGAGTGTAATCGGGTCTAGCAATCAGCCCCAGCATTTT
>TRBD2|TRBV28|TRBJ2-7|NA
CASGTRLDEQYF
TGTGCCAGCGGGACTAGACTCGACGAGCAGTACTTC
>NA|TRBV28|TRBJ1-6|once
CASSFGRAAYNSPLHF
TGTGCCAGCAGTTTTGGCAGGGCAGCCTATAATTCACCCCTCCACTTT
>NA|TRBV29-1|TRBJ2-5|NA
CSVAAGRDGTQYF
TGCAGCGTTGCCGCCGGGCGGGACGGGACCCAGTACTTC
>NA|TRBV11-2|TRBJ2-1|NA
CASSSNGLAGEQFF
TGTGCCAGCAGCTCTAATGGGTTAGCCGGTGAGCAGTTCTTC
>TRBD1|TRBV19|TRBJ2-7|NA
CASSQTGNTYEQYF
TGTGCCAGTAGTCAGACAGGGAATACCTACGAGCAGTACTTC
>NA|TRBV2|TRBJ1-5|NA
CASSIGSNQPQHF
TGTGCCAGCAGTATCGGGTCGAATCAGCCCCAGCATTTT
>TRBD2|TRBV7-2|TRBJ2-1|once
CASSSGTSGRDEQFF
TGTGCCAGCAGCTCCGGGACTAGCGGTCGCGATGAGCAGTTCTTC
>NA|TRBV2|TRBJ2-5|NA
CASSNARTQTQYF
TGTGCCAGCAGCAACGCACGGACCCAGACCCAGTACTTC
>TRBD2|TRBV7-2|TRBJ2-7|NA
CASSLEVLAGLYEQYF
TGTGCCAGCAGCTTAGAAGTGCTAGCGGGCCTATACGAGCAGTACTTC
>NA|TRBV28|TRBJ1-4|NA
CASRGGTGWDEKLFF
TGTGCCAGCAGGGGGGGAACGGGATGGGATGAAAAACTGTTTTTT
>NA|TRBV10-1|TRBJ1-2|NA
CASEGRNYGYTF
TGCGCCAGCGAGGGGCGCAACTATGGCTACACCTTC
>NA|TRBV7-9|TRBJ1-1|NA
CASSPARGQTLNTEAFF
TGTGCCAGCAGCCCAGCGCGGGGACAAACTCTGAACACTGAAGCTTTCTTT
>NA|TRBV15|TRBJ1-2|NA
CATSRDWSSSDYGYTF
TGTGCCACCAGCAGAGATTGGTCTTCTTCGGACTATGGCTACACCTTC
>NA|TRBV4-1|TRBJ2-2|NA
CASSQDIREAGGTGELFF
TGCGCCAGCAGCCAAGATATACGGGAGGCAGGGGGGACCGGGGAGCTGTTTTTT
>TRBD1|TRBV6-6|TRBJ2-7|once
CASRRGQDRSYEQYF
TGTGCCAGCAGAAGGGGACAGGACCGCTCCTACGAGCAGTACTTC
>NA|TRBV2|TRBJ2-3|NA
CASSQDADTQYF
TGTGCCAGCAGTCAGGACGCAGATACGCAGTATTTT
>NA|TRBV7-6|TRBJ2-1|once
CASSLGRARSSYNEQFF
TGTGCCAGCAGCTTAGGGCGAGCGCGTAGCTCCTACAATGAGCAGTTCTTC
>TRBD1|TRBV29-1|TRBJ1-2|NA
CSTSGGASNYGYTF
TGCAGCACCTCAGGGGGGGCCTCCAACTATGGCTACACCTTC
>NA|TRBV29-1|TRBJ2-4|NA
CSVDATGSAVRYF
TGCAGCGTTGATGCAACCGGGTCCGCGGTACGGTACTTC
>NA|TRBV5-6|TRBJ1-3|once
CASSLGQVGNTIYF
TGTGCCAGCAGCTTGGGGCAGGTTGGAAACACCATATATTTT
>TRBD1|TRBV7-2|TRBJ2-2|NA
CASSQDRTTGELFF
TGTGCCAGCAGCCAGGACAGGACCACCGGGGAGCTGTTTTTT
>TRBD2|TRBV4-1|TRBJ2-7|NA
CASSQVLAGIYEQYF
TGCGCCAGCAGCCAAGTCTTAGCGGGAATCTACGAGCAGTACTTC
>TRBD2|TRBV4-1|TRBJ2-3|NA
CASSQVKGLAGVSGWGTDTQYF
TGCGCCAGCAGCCAGGTAAAGGGGCTAGCGGGAGTCTCGGGATGGGGCACAGATACGCAGTATTTT
>NA|TRBV25-1|TRBJ1-2|NA
CASSDTAGSPINYGYTF
TGTGCCAGCAGTGATACTGCCGGGAGTCCTATTAACTATGGCTACACCTTC